These 3 T cell receptor beta chains were all obtained from the same sample, sequenced in a study of blood T cells in healthy people across ages. For the second PCR, which ran for 7 to 11 cycles, a sample-barcoded 5' primer and a J-beta primer mix were used. TCRdb itself ran the 5' RACE reads through MiXCR, one entry per CDR3 protein. The sample records 870,000 or so distinct CDR3 sequences, around 26% being singletons. Specimen: blood. The receptors were gathered from a woman at least 80 years old in good health.

This clonotype was recorded at least ten times. The V call is TRBV7-9, the J call TRBJ2-5; a weak D match, TRBD2 (6 bases). The CDR3 length is 15 residues. CDR1 and CDR2 from the germline V gene are SEHNR and FQNEAQ (reference sequence). Deletions cut 1 base from V and 1 base from J, with 10 bases between. The chain's CDR3 is CASSLVRDFQETQYF. As DNA, the CDR3 is TGTGCCAGCAGCTTAGTCCGGGACTTCCAAGAGACCCAGTACTTC.

Turning to this clonotype: One end of the junction does not line up with germline, which may come from a read error. The rearrangement joins TRBV6-5 to TRBJ2-5; TRBD1 aligns across 8 bases. CDR1 and CDR2 (germline): MNHEY, SVGAGI. This CDR3 is 15 amino acids long. In nucleotides, the CDR3 is TGTACCAGCAGTTACTTAGACAGGGGAGAAGGGACCCAGTACTTC. Protein: CTSSYLDRGEGTQYF.

This clonotype has only a few counts. This chain joins TRBV11-3 and TRBJ1-1; possible D gene TRBD1, 6 bases. Trimming cost V 5 bases and J 2 bases, with 12 bases left between them. The CDR3 is 14 amino acids. Per the germline V gene, CDR1 is SGHNT and CDR2 is YENEEA. The DNA of the CDR3 is TGTGCCAGCAGCCCCGGGACATTCAACACTGAAGCTTTCTTT. Translated, it gives CASSPGTFNTEAFF.